This section outlines one T cell receptor beta chain sequence together with its context. Its antigen is not known. V was pared by 6 bases and J by 5 bases, with 14 bases of the junction left unmatched. Germline V gene lookup returns CDR1 DFQATT and CDR2 SNEGSKA (reference sequence). This CDR3 is 15 amino acids long. The sample originates from a study of T-cell reconstitution after alpha-beta-depleted transplantation in children. Study findings and constraints: The high TCRbeta diversity at day 60 in some patients came from surviving recipient T cells and thymic progenitors. When one year had passed after transplant, most T-cell counts and diversity came from newly produced T cells.

During its preparation, the TCRbeta library received unique molecular identifiers. TCRdb re-called the PCR reads through MiXCR, storing one row per CDR3 protein. The sample contains about 98,000 distinct CDR3 sequences, under 25% of which appear only once. The sequenced sample was PBMCs, obtained before TCRalphabeta/CD19-depleted stem cell transplant. This receptor was identified in a boy aged 2 to 10 with acute lymphoblastic leukemia, due to receive a stem cell transplant. The genes are TRBV20-1 and TRBJ2-5, with 8 bases fitting TRBD1. As DNA, the CDR3 is TGCAGTGCGAGACCGGGACAGGAGGTTCTTGAGACCCAGTACTTC. It yields the protein CSARPGQEVLETQYF.